Given below is one TCR beta chain in context. The antigen is undetermined. The data belong to a study of T cells expressing NK-cell markers. After re-calling the 5' RACE reads, TCRdb lists one entry per CDR3 protein, DNA absent. Recorded here are about 170,000 distinct CDR3 sequences; the top ten clones represent 20%. There are 15 residues in the CDR3. CDR1 is SEHNR and CDR2 is FQNEAQ in the germline V gene (reference sequence). Study findings and constraints: The CD3+CD56-NKG2C+ fraction of a handful of donors was also led by these clonotypes. About six donors carried dominant NKG2C+ clonotypes that made up about 1.0-8% of their CD8+ T cells.

The clonotype was recovered from a man aged 18-70 years in good health. Sequencing used blood T cells: a sorted CD56 or NKG2C T cell subset, CD4+ or CD8+ T cells, or bulk PBMC T cells (not recorded which). V usage is TRBV7-9 and J usage is TRBJ2-5; the D gene TCRdb calls, TRBD2, cannot be checked with no DNA. CDR3: CASRVLAGDEETQYF. Full variable domain (outside the CDR3, taken from reference TRBV7-9 and TRBJ2-5): DTGVSQNPRHKITKRGQNVTFRCDPISEHNRLYWYRQTLGQGPEFLTYFQNEAQLEKSRLLSDRFSAERPKGSFSTLEIQRTEQGDSAMYLCASRVLAGDEETQYFGPGTRLLVL.